This T cell receptor beta chain stems from a study of T cells and Merkel cell carcinoma outcomes. This clone has a single count. Its specificity is unknown. Its ends do not fully match the called genes, so a read error is possible. TCRdb's copy holds only in-frame clones and misses some; the assay was immunoSEQ multiplex PCR. The sample gives thousands of clones, more than 85% of which show up once; 1.7% is in the top ten. Whole-study findings and limits: In Merkel cell carcinoma, repertoire and T-cell density reportedly predicted outcomes.

Germline-derived CDR1 and CDR2 are SGHTA and FQGNSA. The CDR3 runs to 14 residues. The chain recombines TRBV7-2 with TRBJ2-6; D ambiguous. The clonotype originates from a human donor with Merkel cell carcinoma. The sequenced sample was tumor tissue from Merkel cell carcinoma. This CDR3 is CASSLESGANVLTF. The CDR3 DNA reads as TGTGCCAGCAGTTTAGAATCCGGGGCCAACGTCCTGACTTTC.